The 15 T cell receptor beta chains in this list originate from one sample, sequenced in a study of blood T cell repertoires in COVID-19. Sequencing used immunoSEQ multiplex PCR; TCRdb keeps in-frame clones, though not all of them. The sample consists of approximately 360,000 clones, roughly 90% of them appearing once. Input material: peripheral blood. Receptors were obtained from a man aged 40-49 years with acute or convalescent COVID-19.

This chain connects TRBV18 to TRBJ2-7; 8 bases match TRBD2. V shed 3 bases and J 3 bases; nucleotides not matched to a gene: 13. Germline V lookup: CDR1 KGHSH, CDR2 LQKENI. CDR3 length: 17 amino acids. CDR3 in DNA: TGTGCCAGCTCACCCTTCGGGGGGGCAGGGAGTCGCTACGAGCAGTACTTC. It encodes CASSPFGGAGSRYEQYF. The full variable domain, with the rest looked up from reference TRBV18 and TRBJ2-7, is NAGVMQNPRHLVRRRGQEARLRCSPMKGHSHVYWYRQLPEEGLKFMVYLQKENIIDESGMPKERFSAEFPKEGPSILRIQQVVRGDSAAYFCASSPFGGAGSRYEQYFGPGTRLTVT.

The rearrangement links TRBV11-2 to TRBJ1-1, with 10 bases that match TRBD1. From germline, CDR1 is SGHAT and CDR2 FQNNGV. The CDR3 runs 16 residues. V shed 5 bases, J shed 3 bases, and the junction held 9 bases outside the gene matches. The CDR3 nucleotides read TGTGCCAGCAGCCCCTGGACAGGGGGTTCTGACACTGAAGCTTTCTTT. It translates to CASSPWTGGSDTEAFF.

J is TRBJ1-2 and V is TRBV3-1 (or the pseudogene TRBV3-2); D uncertain. Trimming took off 2 bases at V and 1 base at J, with 11 bases between the two ends. The CDR3 extends over 15 amino acids. Per the germline V gene, CDR1 is LGHDT and CDR2 is YNNKEL (reference sequence). This CDR3 reads CASSQRPSDNYGYTF. CDR3 coding DNA: TGTGCCAGCAGCCAAAGACCGAGCGATAACTATGGCTACACCTTC.

The gene calls are TRBV7-2 and TRBJ1-3; D unclear. Germline CDR1 is SGHTA and CDR2 is FQGNSA. The CDR3 runs 17 residues. The V and J ends lost 5 bases and 0 bases respectively, with 17 bases between them. The CDR3 nucleotides are TGTGCCAGCAGCCATGGGAGATACCAGAGCTCTGGAAACACCATATATTTT. Translation gives CASSHGRYQSSGNTIYF.

The chain is built from TRBV9 and TRBJ2-5; 10 bases line up with TRBD2. V was pared by 4 bases and J by 3 bases, with 3 bases of the junction left unmatched. The CDR3 is 14 residues long. CDR1 is SGDLS and CDR2 is YYNGEE in the germline V gene. CDR3 loop: CASSPGLAKETQYF. CDR3 DNA sequence: TGTGCCAGCAGCCCGGGACTAGCGAAAGAGACCCAGTACTTC.

V gene TRBV28 combines with J gene TRBJ2-3; possibly TRBD1 for D (6 bases). Germline loops: CDR1 MDHEN, CDR2 SYDVKM. The V end was cut by 6 bases, the J end by 5 bases, with 9 bases between. This CDR3 region has 12 residues. The CDR3 sequence: CASRETGDTQYF. As DNA, the CDR3 is TGTGCCAGCAGGGAGACAGGAGATACGCAGTATTTT.

In DNA form, the CDR3 reads TGCGCCAGCAGCCAAGAGTGGGGGGACACCGGGGAGCTGTTTTTT. It yields the protein CASSQEWGDTGELFF. The chain recombines TRBV4-1 with TRBJ2-2; a weak D match, TRBD2 (6 bases). The length of the CDR3 is 15 residues. The germline V gene has CDR1 MGHRA and CDR2 YSYEKL. V lost 0 bases and J lost 3, with 8 bases in between.

The chain couples TRBV30 to TRBJ1-1; D is perhaps TRBD1 (6 bases). The V gene's germline CDR1 is GTSNPN and CDR2 SVGIG (reference sequence). The CDR3 is made up of 11 amino acids. V shed 5 bases and J shed 11 bases, with 15 bases lying between them. The CDR3 coding sequence is TGTGCCTGGGAAGAGGGGGTGTATGCTTTCTTT. Residues: CAWEEGVYAFF.

Only one count was recorded for this clone. CDR3 in amino acids: CASSAQGGDNSPLHF. The CDR3 nucleotides are TGTGCCAGCAGCGCGCAGGGAGGGGATAATTCACCCCTCCACTTT. J is TRBJ1-6 and V is TRBV7-3; D perhaps matches TRBD1 (5 bases). Germline CDR1 and CDR2: SGHTA and FQGTGA. This CDR3 is built from 15 residues. Trimming took 5 bases from V and 5 from J, leaving 13 bases between them.

In its sample, this clone was seen once. The chain joins TRBV4-1 to TRBJ2-5; TRBD1 agrees at 7 bases. Germline V gene lookup returns CDR1 MGHRA and CDR2 YSYEKL. J gave up 4 bases and V 3 bases, and 8 bases lay outside the gene matches. There are 15 residues in the CDR3. The chain's CDR3 is CASSQLGGPRETQYF. CDR3 bases: TGCGCCAGCAGCCAGCTAGGGGGCCCGAGAGAGACCCAGTACTTC.

The chain links TRBV19 to TRBJ1-1; D gene uncertain. Germline values: CDR1 LNHDA, CDR2 SQIVND (reference sequence). This CDR3 has 15 residues. V shed 1 base and J shed 2 bases, with 11 bases lying between them. The CDR3 here is CASSIAPGFNTEAFF. The CDR3, as DNA: TGTGCCAGTAGTATAGCCCCGGGTTTCAACACTGAAGCTTTCTTT.

This chain links TRBV4-2 with TRBJ1-2; no firm D call. Per germline, CDR1 LGHNA and CDR2 YNFKEQ. The CDR3 extends over 12 amino acids. Trimming took off 1 base at V and 4 bases at J, with 4 bases between the two ends. DNA of the CDR3: TGTGCCAGCAGCCAAGGGCTCTATGGCTACACCTTC. This codes for CASSQGLYGYTF.

Turning to this clone: It differs at one base from a far larger clone, so likely a read error. The chain recombines TRBV19 with TRBJ2-3, with D possibly TRBD2 on 6 matching bases. The CDR3 is made up of 13 amino acids. CDR1 is LNHDA and CDR2 is SQIVND in the germline V gene (reference sequence). The CDR3 sequence: CASSSGSTDTQYF. The CDR3 DNA follows: TGTGCCAGCAGTAGCGGTAGCACAGATACGCAGTATTTT. The complete variable domain, with remaining parts taken from reference TRBV19 and TRBJ2-3, reads DGGITQSPKYLFRKEGQNVTLSCEQNLNHDAMYWYRQDPGQGLRLIYYSQIVNDFQKGDIAEGYSVSREKKESFPLTVTSAQKNPTAFYLCASSSGSTDTQYFGPGTRLTVL.

The CDR3 sequence is CASSSGGPYNNEQFF. The CDR3 DNA is TGTGCCAGCAGCTCGGGGGGGCCATATAACAATGAGCAGTTCTTC. The chain couples TRBV7-3 to TRBJ2-1, with 8 bases aligning to TRBD2. This CDR3 contains 15 residues. Unmatched junction bases numbered 7, after V lost 4 bases and J lost 5 bases. CDR1 is SGHTA, CDR2 FQGTGA, per germline.

CDR3 nucleotides: TGTGCCAGCAGCTTCCTCGGAGAGAATACGCAGTATTTT. Protein product: CASSFLGENTQYF. The V gene is TRBV5-4, the J gene TRBJ2-3; D is undetermined. The CDR3 runs 13 residues. V was shortened by 2 bases and J by 7 bases, with 11 bases between the two germline ends. Per germline, CDR1 SGHNT and CDR2 YYREEE (reference sequence).